This TCR beta chain was identified in a study of blood T cell repertoires in COVID-19. Study details: Spain, Italy and the United States supplied samples that represented acute and convalescent COVID-19.

CDR1 MNHEY and CDR2 SVGEGT come from the germline V gene. Trimming removed 5 bases from V and 3 bases from J, with 8 bases in between. This CDR3 region has 13 residues. TCRdb's table, derived via immunoSEQ multiplex PCR, lists solely in-frame clones and lacks some. The table lists some 500,000 clones, 70% to 90% of them singletons. This clonotype was sampled from a woman in her 50s with COVID-19, enrolled during active disease. The sequenced sample was peripheral blood. This chain joins TRBV6-2 or TRBV6-3 and TRBJ1-5, with D possibly TRBD1 on 5 matching bases. The CDR3 reads CASSRGTNQPQHF. The CDR3 bases are TGTGCCAGCAGTAGGGGTACCAATCAGCCCCAGCATTTT.